The 25 T cell receptor beta chains given below trace back to one sample, sequenced in a study of PD-1 blockade in mismatch repair-deficient tumors. Data came from immunoSEQ multiplex PCR; TCRdb stores just in-frame clones and leaves some out. The sample carries roughly 17,000 clones, 84% recorded once. Sequencing used PBMCs, obtained roughly 24 weeks after starting pembrolizumab. These receptors were obtained from an adult with mismatch repair-deficient cancer.

Here the CDR3 reads CASSQEGGSGGHEQYF. The CDR3 DNA follows: TGCGCCAGCAGCCAAGAAGGCGGGAGTGGAGGACACGAGCAGTACTTC. This chain connects TRBV4-1 to TRBJ2-7; 7 bases match TRBD2. This CDR3 has 16 amino acids. Germline V gene sequence: CDR1 MGHRA, CDR2 YSYEKL. Trimming at V came to 0 bases and at J to 5 bases, leaving 10 bases not matched to a gene.

J is TRBJ2-5 and V is TRBV6-6; possibly TRBD2 for D (6 bases). Germline CDR1 is MNHNY and CDR2 is SVGAGI (reference sequence). V was pared by 4 bases and J by 2 bases, with 17 bases between. This CDR3 region has 16 residues. DNA of the CDR3: TGTGCCAGCAGTTCCTCCGGGACTTGGACTCAAGAGACCCAGTACTTC. This codes for CASSSSGTWTQETQYF.

The chain couples TRBV15 to TRBJ1-1, with D possibly being TRBD1 (6 bases). The CDR3 extends over 11 amino acids. Deletions cut 8 bases from V and 6 bases from J, with 10 bases between. CDR1 LNHNV and CDR2 YYDKDF come from the germline V gene (reference sequence). CDR3 in amino acids: CATPKGAEAFF. CDR3 nucleotides: TGTGCCACCCCTAAGGGGGCTGAAGCTTTCTTT. Combining the CDR3 with reference TRBV15 and TRBJ1-1 gives the whole variable domain DAMVIQNPRYQVTQFGKPVTLSCSQTLNHNVMYWYQQKSSQAPKLLFHYYDKDFNNEADTPDNFQSRRPNTSFCFLDIRSPGLGDTAMYLCATPKGAEAFFGQGTRLTVV.

J is TRBJ1-1 and V is TRBV28; TRBD1 matches at 7 bases. The CDR3 is 15 residues long. Losses at the gene ends were 5 bases for V and 5 bases for J; bases not matched to a gene: 11. Germline CDR1 reads MDHEN; CDR2 reads SYDVKM. The CDR3 here is CASSLPATGRTEAFF. In DNA form, the CDR3 reads TGTGCCAGCAGTCTCCCCGCGACAGGGCGAACTGAAGCTTTCTTT. Filled out from reference TRBV28 and TRBJ1-1, the complete variable domain reads DVKVTQSSRYLVKRTGEKVFLECVQDMDHENMFWYRQDPGLGLRLIYFSYDVKMKEKGDIPEGYSVSREKKERFSLILESASTNQTSMYLCASSLPATGRTEAFFGQGTRLTVV.

The V call is TRBV9, the J call TRBJ2-1; 13 nucleotides align to TRBD2. Germline V gives CDR1 SGDLS, CDR2 YYNGEE. The CDR3 has 16 residues. The V gene end was trimmed by 0 bases and the J gene end by 10 bases; junction bases not matched to a gene: 7. CDR3 residues: CASSVEGGTSGEEQFF. CDR3 in DNA: TGTGCCAGCAGCGTAGAGGGGGGGACTAGCGGGGAGGAGCAGTTCTTC.

This clone occurred a few times. This chain joins TRBV7-9 and TRBJ2-7, with TRBD2 matching 9 bases. CDR1 and CDR2 from the germline V gene are SEHNR and FQNEAQ (reference sequence). CDR3 size: 15 residues. The ends lost 2 bases at V and 3 bases at J; junction bases unmatched: 5. Written as DNA, the CDR3 is TGTGCCAGCAGCTTACTTAGCGGGAGTAGCTACGAGCAGTACTTC. It specifies CASSLLSGSSYEQYF.

The V gene is TRBV18, the J gene TRBJ1-2; 10 positions agree with TRBD1. J lost 3 bases, V lost 6 bases, and 16 bases had no gene match. CDR1 and CDR2 (germline): KGHSH, LQKENI. The CDR3 length is 18 residues. CDR3 bases: TGTGCCAGCTCCGCCAAAAGTCGAACCGGGACAGGGGACTATGGCTACACCTTC. Its protein product is CASSAKSRTGTGDYGYTF.

This chain uses TRBV19 with TRBJ1-1; tentatively, D is TRBD1 (6 bases). V lost 0 bases and J 6 bases, leaving 11 bases between the germline ends. CDR1 is LNHDA, CDR2 SQIVND, per germline (reference sequence). The CDR3 spans 14 residues. CDR3 loop: CASSIDLQGAEAFF. The CDR3 DNA sequence: TGTGCCAGTAGTATAGATCTACAGGGCGCTGAAGCTTTCTTT.

This sequence joins TRBV28 and TRBJ1-2; 9 bases are a match to TRBD1. Trimming cost V 1 base and J 5 bases; bases outside gene matches: 2. The CDR3 is 14 residues long. Germline V gives CDR1 MDHEN, CDR2 SYDVKM. CDR3 in DNA: TGTGCCAGCAGTTTATCCGGACAGGGGTATGGCTACACCTTC. Translating gives CASSLSGQGYGYTF.

The rearrangement joins TRBV5-1 to TRBJ2-6, with D perhaps TRBD1 (5 bases). Germline CDR1 and CDR2: SGHRS and YFSETQ. The V and J ends lost 4 bases and 0 bases respectively, with 8 bases between them. CDR3 size: 15 residues. CDR3 in DNA: TGCGCCAGCAGCCCGACAGACTCTGGGGCCAACGTCCTGACTTTC. It is translated as CASSPTDSGANVLTF.

The chain is built from TRBV5-1 and TRBJ2-3; D may be TRBD2 (5 bases). Germline CDR1 is SGHRS and CDR2 is YFSETQ. Trimming removed 0 bases at V and 5 bases at J, with 13 bases between. CDR3 length: 15 residues. Here the CDR3 DNA reads TGCGCCAGCAGCTTGGCGCCTAGCCCGGAAGATACGCAGTATTTT. Amino acids: CASSLAPSPEDTQYF.

The chain links TRBV29-1 to TRBJ2-7, with 12 bases that match TRBD1. The CDR3 covers 16 residues. Per germline, CDR1 SQVTM and CDR2 ANQGSEA. V was clipped by 0 bases and J by 0 bases; unmatched bases: 3. DNA of the CDR3: TGCAGCGTTGAAGAAGGGACAGGGGGCACCTCCTACGAGCAGTACTTC. The encoded protein is CSVEEGTGGTSYEQYF.

V is TRBV5-4 and J is TRBJ1-1; maybe TRBD1 (5 bases). The V end was cut by 4 bases, the J end by 4 bases, with 11 bases between. CDR1 is SGHNT and CDR2 is YYREEE in the germline V gene (reference sequence). The CDR3 runs 13 residues. The CDR3 DNA reads as TGTGCCAGCAGCCCAGGGCGGTTCACTGAAGCTTTCTTT. Protein: CASSPGRFTEAFF.

The chain has TRBV7-9 and TRBJ2-7; 8 bases fit TRBD2. From germline, CDR1 is SEHNR and CDR2 FQNEAQ (reference sequence). With V trimmed by 5 bases and J by 3 bases, 6 bases remained unmatched. The CDR3 sequence is 14 residues long. The CDR3 nucleotides read TGTGCCAGCAGCCTCAGGGGACTAGACTACGAGCAGTACTTC. It encodes CASSLRGLDYEQYF.

V usage is TRBV7-2 and J usage is TRBJ2-6; 7 nucleotides agree with TRBD1. The CDR3 has 18 amino acids. Germline loops: CDR1 SGHTA, CDR2 FQGNSA. V gave up 3 bases and J gave up 0 bases; unmatched junction bases: 8. CDR3: CASSFVTGTISGANVLTF. As DNA, the CDR3 is TGTGCCAGCAGCTTTGTGACAGGGACCATCTCTGGGGCCAACGTCCTGACTTTC.

This chain joins TRBV5-4 and TRBJ1-6; possibly TRBD1 for D (5 bases). The V end lost 0 bases, the J end lost 3 bases, and 7 bases lay between the germline ends. Looked up from germline, CDR1 is SGHNT and CDR2 is YYREEE (reference sequence). The CDR3 covers 15 residues. The CDR3 sequence: CASSLAGFYNSPLHF. The CDR3 bases are TGTGCCAGCAGCTTGGCAGGGTTCTATAATTCACCCCTCCACTTT.

This clone was detected only a few times. The chain couples TRBV19 to TRBJ2-7, with D uncertain. The CDR3 runs to 15 residues. V was clipped by 7 bases and J by 2 bases, with 18 bases between them. Germline assignment: CDR1 LNHDA and CDR2 SQIVND (reference sequence). CDR3 amino acids: CASNYRDAGPYEQYF. The DNA of the CDR3 is TGTGCCAGTAACTATCGAGACGCCGGCCCCTACGAGCAGTACTTC.

This clone occurred a few times. J is TRBJ2-1 and V is TRBV10-2; D is ambiguous. The germline V gene has CDR1 WSHSY and CDR2 SAAADI. CDR3 size: 13 residues. V lost 3 bases to trimming and J lost 4 bases, with 7 bases between them. CDR3 bases: TGCGCCAGCAGTGATGCCCTATACAATGAGCAGTTCTTC. It is translated as CASSDALYNEQFF.

The chain carries TRBV5-1 and TRBJ1-6; D perhaps matches TRBD1 (6 bases). The CDR3 spans 14 residues. Germline lookup yields CDR1 SGHRS and CDR2 YFSETQ. Deletions cut 4 bases from V and 10 bases from J, with 15 bases between. The CDR3 loop reads CASSEGGIGSPLHF. The CDR3 region has the DNA TGCGCCAGCAGCGAGGGGGGGATAGGGTCACCCCTCCACTTT.

This clone was counted only a few times. The chain links TRBV21-1 to TRBJ2-1; TRBD2 was called by the table and not checked on the DNA. TRBV21-1 is flagged as a pseudogene. There are 12 residues in the CDR3. CDR3 sequence: CASSNQRNEQFF. DNA of the CDR3: TGTGCCAGCAGCAACCAGCGCAATGAGCAGTTCTTC.

The CDR3 spells CASSRRTGAYNQPQHF. In nucleotides, the CDR3 is TGTGCCAGCAGTCGGAGGACAGGGGCTTACAATCAGCCCCAGCATTTT. The chain has TRBV21-1 and TRBJ1-5; the tabulated D call, TRBD1, remains unverified against the DNA. TRBV21-1 is labeled a pseudogene. The CDR3 spans 16 residues.

The chain couples TRBV30 to TRBJ2-7; D uncertain. The CDR3 totals 13 residues. Between the trimmed V and J ends, which lost 5 bases and 0 bases, there was a span of 11 bases. The V gene's germline CDR1 is GTSNPN and CDR2 SVGIG (reference sequence). CDR3 amino acids: CAWSGWSSYEQYF. CDR3 in DNA: TGTGCCTGGTCTGGATGGAGCTCCTACGAGCAGTACTTC. Complete variable domain (other parts from reference TRBV30 and TRBJ2-7): SQTIHQWPATLVQPVGSPLSLECTVEGTSNPNLYWYRQAAGRGLQLLFYSVGIGQISSEVPQNLSASRPQDRQFILSSKKLLLSDSGFYLCAWSGWSSYEQYFGPGTRLTVT.

The table lists this clone with a count of one. The rearrangement joins TRBV6-6 to TRBJ1-2; 7 bases line up with TRBD1. This CDR3 contains 15 residues. Per the germline V gene, CDR1 is MNHNY and CDR2 is SVGAGI (reference sequence). The J segment lost 4 bases and the V segment lost 5 bases, leaving 10 bases of the junction unmatched. CDR3 nucleotide sequence: TGTGCCAGCAGTGGACACAGGGGACTGGTCTATGGCTACACCTTC. Its translation: CASSGHRGLVYGYTF.

This clone has only a few counts. This chain connects TRBV28 to TRBJ2-7; 7 bases line up with TRBD2. Germline V gives CDR1 MDHEN, CDR2 SYDVKM. This CDR3 is 14 amino acids long. J lost 0 bases, V lost 3 bases, and 2 bases had no gene match. The CDR3 loop reads CASSFASGSYEQYF. The CDR3 DNA sequence: TGTGCCAGCAGTTTCGCTAGCGGCTCCTACGAGCAGTACTTC.

The CDR3 loop reads CASSGGQGNNNGYTF. In DNA, the CDR3 is TGTGCCAGCAGTGGGGGCCAGGGGAATAATAATGGCTACACCTTC. The genes are TRBV2 and TRBJ1-2; D perhaps matches TRBD1 (6 bases). The CDR3 spans 15 residues. Per germline, CDR1 SNHLY and CDR2 FYNNEI. V was trimmed by 4 bases and J by 6 bases, leaving 18 bases between them.